This entry features one T cell receptor (beta chain) sequence. Genomic DNA templated the TCR beta VDJ and CDR3 profiling. TCRdb analysed the reads with MiXCR anew, one entry per CDR3 protein. The data contain 200,000 to 250,000 distinct CDR3 sequences, more than 40% of them singletons. Patients chosen for sequencing had shown CD8+CD57+ cell expansion by flow cytometry. These data come from a study of CD8+CD57+ T cells in acquired aplastic anemia. The sample comprised sorted CD4+, CD8+, or CD8+CD57+ T cells (not recorded which) from PBMCs. This clonotype originated in a human donor with aplastic anemia.

This chain's CDR3 is CASSATGNYGYTF. In DNA, the CDR3 is TGTGCCAGTAGTGCGACAGGAAACTATGGCTACACCTTC. V gene TRBV19 combines with J gene TRBJ1-2; weak D call: TRBD1 (6 bases). V dropped 5 bases and J dropped 2 bases, with 9 bases sitting between them. CDR3 length equals 13 residues. Germline V gene lookup returns CDR1 LNHDA and CDR2 SQIVND (reference sequence).